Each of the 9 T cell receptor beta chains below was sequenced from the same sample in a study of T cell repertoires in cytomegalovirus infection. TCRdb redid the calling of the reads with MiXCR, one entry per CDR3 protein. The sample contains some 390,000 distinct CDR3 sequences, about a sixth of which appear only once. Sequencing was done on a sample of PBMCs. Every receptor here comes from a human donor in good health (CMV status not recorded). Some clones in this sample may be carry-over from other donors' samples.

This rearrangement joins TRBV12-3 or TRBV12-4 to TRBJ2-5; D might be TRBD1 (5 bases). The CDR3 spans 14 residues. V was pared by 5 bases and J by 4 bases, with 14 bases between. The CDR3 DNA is TGTGCCAGCAGTCCTGCAAGTCAGGGAGAGACCCAGTACTTC. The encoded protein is CASSPASQGETQYF.

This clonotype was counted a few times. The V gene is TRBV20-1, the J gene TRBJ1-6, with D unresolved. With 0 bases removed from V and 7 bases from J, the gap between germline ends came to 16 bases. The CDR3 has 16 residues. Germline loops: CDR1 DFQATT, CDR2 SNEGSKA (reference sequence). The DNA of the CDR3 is TGCAGTGCTAGAGATGTGGGGAAGGTGGGGAATTCACCCCTCCACTTT. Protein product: CSARDVGKVGNSPLHF.

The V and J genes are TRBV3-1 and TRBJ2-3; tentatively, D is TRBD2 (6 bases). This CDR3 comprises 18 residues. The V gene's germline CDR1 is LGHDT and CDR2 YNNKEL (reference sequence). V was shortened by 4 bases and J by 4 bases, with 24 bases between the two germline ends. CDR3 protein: CASSPRELAHLNADTQYF. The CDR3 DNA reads TGTGCCAGCAGCCCAAGAGAACTAGCCCACCTCAACGCAGATACGCAGTATTTT.

The CDR3 sequence: CASRAGEGEQFF. The DNA for the CDR3 is TGTGCCAGCAGGGCGGGTGAAGGGGAGCAGTTCTTC. This chain joins TRBV2 and TRBJ2-1; D might be TRBD2 (5 bases). Per germline, CDR1 SNHLY and CDR2 FYNNEI. The V gene lost 6 bases and the J gene lost 10 bases, with 13 bases spanning the gap. The CDR3 runs 12 residues.

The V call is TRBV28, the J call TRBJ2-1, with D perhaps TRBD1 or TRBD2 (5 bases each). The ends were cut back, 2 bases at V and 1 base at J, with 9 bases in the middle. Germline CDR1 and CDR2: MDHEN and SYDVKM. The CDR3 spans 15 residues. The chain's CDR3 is CASSLTWGSYNEQFF. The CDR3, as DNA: TGTGCCAGCAGTTTAACCTGGGGGTCCTACAATGAGCAGTTCTTC.

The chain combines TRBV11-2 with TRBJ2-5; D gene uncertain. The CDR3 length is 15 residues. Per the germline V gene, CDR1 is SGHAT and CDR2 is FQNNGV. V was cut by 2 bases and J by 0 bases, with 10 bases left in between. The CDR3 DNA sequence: TGTGCCAGCAGCTTATTCGCGGCGTACCAAGAGACCCAGTACTTC. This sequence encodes CASSLFAAYQETQYF.

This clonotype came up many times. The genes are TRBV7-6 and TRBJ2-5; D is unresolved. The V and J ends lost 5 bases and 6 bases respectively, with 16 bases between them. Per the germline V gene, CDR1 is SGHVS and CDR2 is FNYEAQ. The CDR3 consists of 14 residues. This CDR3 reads CASSAYDRPQTQYF. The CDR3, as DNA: TGTGCCAGCAGCGCATACGACCGTCCCCAGACCCAGTACTTC. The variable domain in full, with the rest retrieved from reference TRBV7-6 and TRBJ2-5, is GAGVSQSPRYKVTKRGQDVALRCDPISGHVSLYWYRQALGQGPEFLTYFNYEAQQDKSGLPNDRFSAERPEGSISTLTIQRTEQRDSAMYRCASSAYDRPQTQYFGPGTRLLVL.

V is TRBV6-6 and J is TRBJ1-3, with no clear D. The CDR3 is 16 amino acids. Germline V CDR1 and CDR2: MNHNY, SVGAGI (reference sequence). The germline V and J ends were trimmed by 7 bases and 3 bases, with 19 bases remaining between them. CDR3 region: CASNLVLGPRGNTIYF. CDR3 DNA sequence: TGTGCCAGCAACCTGGTTTTAGGGCCTCGTGGAAACACCATATATTTT.

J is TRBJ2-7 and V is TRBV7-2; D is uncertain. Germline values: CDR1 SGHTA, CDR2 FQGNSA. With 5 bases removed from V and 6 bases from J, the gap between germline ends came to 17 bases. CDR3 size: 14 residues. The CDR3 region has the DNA TGTGCCAGCAGCAGACGCTTGGAGCTCCTCGAGCAGTACTTC. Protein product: CASSRRLELLEQYF.